Each of the 4 T cell receptor beta chains below was sequenced from the same sample in a study of OX40 agonist ivuxolimab in advanced cancers. Only in-frame clones appear in the TCRdb table, and some are missing; sequencing was by immunoSEQ multiplex PCR. Among about 79,000 clones, approximately 88% were seen once, and the ten largest hold 10% to 15%. Sequencing was performed on CD4+ or CD8+ T cells sorted from blood, taken in a trial of the OX40 agonist ivuxolimab. All receptors come from an adult with an advanced solid tumor such as melanoma, head and neck, liver or kidney cancer.

CDR3 region: CASRSGGQGDYEQYF. CDR3 DNA sequence: TGTGCCAGTAGGTCGGGAGGACAGGGCGACTACGAGCAGTACTTC. The chain uses TRBV19 and TRBJ2-7, with D maybe TRBD1 (8 bases). Germline V lookup: CDR1 LNHDA, CDR2 SQIVND (reference sequence). V gave up 6 bases and J gave up 3 bases, with 18 bases separating them. The CDR3 spans 15 residues.

This sequence joins TRBV6-5 and TRBJ2-5; D could derive from TRBD1 or TRBD2 (5 bases each). The DNA matches TRBJ2-7 better at its end, which makes the J call doubtful. This CDR3 spans 15 amino acids. Germline loops: CDR1 MNHEY, CDR2 SVGAGI. The CDR3 bases are TGTGCCAGCAGCCCTCAGGAGGCAGGGTCTTACGAGCAGTACTTC. Protein sequence: CASSPQEAGSYEQYF.

The genes are TRBV4-2 and TRBJ2-7; D possibly corresponds to TRBD1 (6 bases). Germline V gene data show CDR1 as LGHNA and CDR2 as YNFKEQ. V was trimmed by 3 bases and J by 0 bases, leaving 9 bases between them. CDR3 size: 14 residues. The CDR3 DNA reads TGTGCCAGCAGCCAGAGGGGGAGCTCCTACGAGCAGTACTTC. Translating gives CASSQRGSSYEQYF.

This chain joins TRBV2 and TRBJ1-1; D is possibly TRBD1 (5 bases). Trimming took 4 bases from V and 8 from J, leaving 17 bases between them. The germline V gene encodes CDR1 SNHLY and CDR2 FYNNEI. The CDR3 loop spans 14 amino acids. The CDR3 loop reads CASSGRFRGGEAFF. CDR3 sequence (DNA): TGTGCCAGCAGTGGGAGATTTAGGGGCGGAGAAGCTTTCTTT.